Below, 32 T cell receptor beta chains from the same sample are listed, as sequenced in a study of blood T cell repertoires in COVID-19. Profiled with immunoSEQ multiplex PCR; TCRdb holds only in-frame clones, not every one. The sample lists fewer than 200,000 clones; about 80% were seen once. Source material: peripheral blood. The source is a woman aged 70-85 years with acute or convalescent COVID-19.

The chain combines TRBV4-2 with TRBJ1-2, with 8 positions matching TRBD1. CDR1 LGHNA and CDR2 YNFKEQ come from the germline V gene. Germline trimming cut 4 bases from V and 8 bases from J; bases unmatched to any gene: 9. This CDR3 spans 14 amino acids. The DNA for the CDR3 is TGTGCCAGCAGCCCGGAAGACAGGGGATCAGGCTACACCTTC. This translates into CASSPEDRGSGYTF.

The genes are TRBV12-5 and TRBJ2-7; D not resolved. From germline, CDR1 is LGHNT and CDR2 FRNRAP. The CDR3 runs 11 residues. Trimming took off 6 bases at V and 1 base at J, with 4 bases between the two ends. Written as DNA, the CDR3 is TGTGCTAGTGGCCCATCCTACGAGCAGTACTTC. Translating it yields CASGPSYEQYF. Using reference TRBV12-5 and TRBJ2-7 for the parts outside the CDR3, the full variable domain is DARVTQTPRHKVTEMGQEVTMRCQPILGHNTVFWYRQTMMQGLELLAYFRNRAPLDDSGMPKDRFSAEMPDATLATLKIQPSEPRDSAVYFCASGPSYEQYFGPGTRLTVT.

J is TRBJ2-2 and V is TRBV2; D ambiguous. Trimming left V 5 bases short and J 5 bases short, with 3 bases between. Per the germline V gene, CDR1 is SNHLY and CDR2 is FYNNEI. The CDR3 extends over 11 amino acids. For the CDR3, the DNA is TGTGCCAGCAGTATAACCGGGGAGCTGTTTTTT. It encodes CASSITGELFF.

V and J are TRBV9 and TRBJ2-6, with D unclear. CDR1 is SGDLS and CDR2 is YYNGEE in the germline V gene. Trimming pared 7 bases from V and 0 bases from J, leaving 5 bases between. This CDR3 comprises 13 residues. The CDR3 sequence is CASGRSGANVLTF. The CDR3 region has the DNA TGTGCCAGCGGGCGCTCTGGGGCCAACGTCCTGACTTTC.

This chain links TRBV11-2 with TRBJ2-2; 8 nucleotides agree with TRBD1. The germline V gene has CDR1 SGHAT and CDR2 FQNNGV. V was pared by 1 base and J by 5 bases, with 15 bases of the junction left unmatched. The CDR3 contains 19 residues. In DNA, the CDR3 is TGTGCCAGCAGCTTAGCGTTCGGTTCGCCCAGGGGGCGGACCGGGGAGCTGTTTTTT. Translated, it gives CASSLAFGSPRGRTGELFF.

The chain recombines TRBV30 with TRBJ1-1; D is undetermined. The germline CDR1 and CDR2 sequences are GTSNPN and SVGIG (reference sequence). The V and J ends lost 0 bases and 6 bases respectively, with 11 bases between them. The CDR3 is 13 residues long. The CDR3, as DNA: TGTGCCTGGAGTGTAGGCTCTCGGGCTGAAGCTTTCTTT. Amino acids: CAWSVGSRAEAFF. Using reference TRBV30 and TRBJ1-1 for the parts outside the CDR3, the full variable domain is SQTIHQWPATLVQPVGSPLSLECTVEGTSNPNLYWYRQAAGRGLQLLFYSVGIGQISSEVPQNLSASRPQDRQFILSSKKLLLSDSGFYLCAWSVGSRAEAFFGQGTRLTVV.

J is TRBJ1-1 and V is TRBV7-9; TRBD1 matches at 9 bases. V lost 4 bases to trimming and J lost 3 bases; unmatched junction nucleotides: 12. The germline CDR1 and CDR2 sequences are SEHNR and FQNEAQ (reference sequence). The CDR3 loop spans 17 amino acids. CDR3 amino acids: CASSSTGGRDLDTEAFF. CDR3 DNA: TGTGCCAGCAGCTCAACAGGGGGCCGAGACCTGGACACTGAAGCTTTCTTT.

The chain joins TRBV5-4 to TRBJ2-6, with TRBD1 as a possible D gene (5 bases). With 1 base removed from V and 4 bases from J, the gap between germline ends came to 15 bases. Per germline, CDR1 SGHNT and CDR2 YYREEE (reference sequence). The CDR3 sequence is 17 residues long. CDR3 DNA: TGTGCCAGCAGCTTGTGGGGCCTGACTTTAGGGGCCAACGTCCTGACTTTC. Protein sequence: CASSLWGLTLGANVLTF.

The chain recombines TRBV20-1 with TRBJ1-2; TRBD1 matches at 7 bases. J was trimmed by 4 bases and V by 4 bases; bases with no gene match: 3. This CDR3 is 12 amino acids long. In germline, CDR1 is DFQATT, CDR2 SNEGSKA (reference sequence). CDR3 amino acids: CSATDRAYGYTF. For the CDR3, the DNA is TGCAGTGCTACTGACAGGGCCTATGGCTACACCTTC.

Here the CDR3 DNA reads TGTGCCAGCAGCTTAGCCGGCGGGAATGAGCAGTTCTTC. It encodes CASSLAGGNEQFF. The chain combines TRBV7-2 with TRBJ2-1, with a weak D call TRBD2 (5 bases). Between the trimmed V and J ends, which lost 0 bases and 7 bases, there was a span of 7 bases. This CDR3 contains 13 residues. Germline-derived CDR1 and CDR2 are SGHTA and FQGNSA.

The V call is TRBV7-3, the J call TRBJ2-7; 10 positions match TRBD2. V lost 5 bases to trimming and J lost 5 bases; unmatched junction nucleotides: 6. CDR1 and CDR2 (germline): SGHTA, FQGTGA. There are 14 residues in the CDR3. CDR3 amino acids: CASSNLAGVNEQYF. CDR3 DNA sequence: TGTGCCAGCAGCAACCTAGCGGGAGTTAACGAGCAGTACTTC.

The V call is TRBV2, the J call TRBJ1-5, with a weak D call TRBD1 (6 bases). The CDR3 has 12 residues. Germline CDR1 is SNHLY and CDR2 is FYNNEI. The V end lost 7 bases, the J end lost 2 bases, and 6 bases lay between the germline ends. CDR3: CASTGGNQPQHF. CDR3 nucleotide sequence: TGTGCCAGCACAGGGGGCAATCAGCCCCAGCATTTT.

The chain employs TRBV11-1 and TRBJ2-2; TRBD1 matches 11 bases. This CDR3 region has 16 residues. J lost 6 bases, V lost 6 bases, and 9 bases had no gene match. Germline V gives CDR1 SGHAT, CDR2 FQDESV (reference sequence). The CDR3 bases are TGTGCCAGCAGTTCCGGACAGGGGGCCATTGCCGGGGAGCTGTTTTTT. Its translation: CASSSGQGAIAGELFF.

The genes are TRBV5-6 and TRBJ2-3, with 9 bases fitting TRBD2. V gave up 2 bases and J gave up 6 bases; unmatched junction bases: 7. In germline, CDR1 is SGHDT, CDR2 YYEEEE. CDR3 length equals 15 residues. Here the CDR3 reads CASSFLAGGSDTQYF. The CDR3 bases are TGTGCCAGCAGCTTTCTCGCGGGAGGGAGTGATACGCAGTATTTT. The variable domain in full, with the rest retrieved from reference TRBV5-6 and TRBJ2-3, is DAGVTQSPTHLIKTRGQQVTLRCSPKSGHDTVSWYQQALGQGPQFIFQYYEEEERQRGNFPDRFSGHQFPNYSSELNVNALLLGDSALYLCASSFLAGGSDTQYFGPGTRLTVL.

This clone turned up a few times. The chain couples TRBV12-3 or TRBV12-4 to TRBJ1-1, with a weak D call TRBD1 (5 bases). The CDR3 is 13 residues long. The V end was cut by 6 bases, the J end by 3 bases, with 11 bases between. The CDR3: CASSWGGYTEAFF. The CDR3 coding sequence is TGTGCCAGCAGCTGGGGGGGGTACACTGAAGCTTTCTTT.

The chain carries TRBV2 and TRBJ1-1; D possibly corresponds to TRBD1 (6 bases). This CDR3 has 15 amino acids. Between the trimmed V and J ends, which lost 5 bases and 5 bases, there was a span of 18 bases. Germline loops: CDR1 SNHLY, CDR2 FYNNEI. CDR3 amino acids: CASSLSQTRGTEAFF. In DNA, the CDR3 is TGTGCCAGCAGTCTGTCGCAAACCAGGGGTACTGAAGCTTTCTTT.

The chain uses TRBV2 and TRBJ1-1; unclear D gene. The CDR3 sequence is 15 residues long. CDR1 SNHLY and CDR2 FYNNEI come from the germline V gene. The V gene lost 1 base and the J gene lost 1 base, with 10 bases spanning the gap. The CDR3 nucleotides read TGTGCCAGCAGTGAAGGACACCTCCCGAACACTGAAGCTTTCTTT. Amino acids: CASSEGHLPNTEAFF.

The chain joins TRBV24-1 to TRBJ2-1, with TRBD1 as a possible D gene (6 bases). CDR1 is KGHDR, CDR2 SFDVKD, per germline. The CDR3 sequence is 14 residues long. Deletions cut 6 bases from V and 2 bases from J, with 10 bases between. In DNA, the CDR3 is TGTGCCACCAGTCCGGGACAAACCTACAATGAGCAGTTCTTC. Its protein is CATSPGQTYNEQFF.

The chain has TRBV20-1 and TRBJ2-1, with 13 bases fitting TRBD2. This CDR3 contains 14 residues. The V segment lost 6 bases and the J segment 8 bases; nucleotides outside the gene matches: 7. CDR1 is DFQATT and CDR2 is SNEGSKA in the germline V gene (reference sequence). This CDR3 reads CSASGLAGVDEQFF. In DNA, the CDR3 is TGCAGTGCCAGTGGACTAGCGGGAGTCGATGAGCAGTTCTTC.

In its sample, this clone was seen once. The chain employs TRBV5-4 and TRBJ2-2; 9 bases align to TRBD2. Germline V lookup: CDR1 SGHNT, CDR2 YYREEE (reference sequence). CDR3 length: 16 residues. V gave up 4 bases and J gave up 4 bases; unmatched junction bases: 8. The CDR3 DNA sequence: TGTGCCAGCAGCCTCAATAGCGGGAGACGCACCGGGGAGCTGTTTTTT. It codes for CASSLNSGRRTGELFF.

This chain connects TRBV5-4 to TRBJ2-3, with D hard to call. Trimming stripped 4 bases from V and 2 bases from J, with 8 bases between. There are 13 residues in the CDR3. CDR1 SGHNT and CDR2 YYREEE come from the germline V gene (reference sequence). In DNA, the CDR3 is TGTGCCAGCAGCCTCACTAACACAGATACGCAGTATTTT. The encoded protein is CASSLTNTDTQYF.

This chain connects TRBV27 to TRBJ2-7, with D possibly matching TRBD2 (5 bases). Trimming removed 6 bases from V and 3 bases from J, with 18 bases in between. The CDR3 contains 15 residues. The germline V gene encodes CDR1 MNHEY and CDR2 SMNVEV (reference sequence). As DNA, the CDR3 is TGTGCCAGCAGACTCGGATCGGGAACTTACTACGAGCAGTACTTC. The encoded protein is CASRLGSGTYYEQYF.

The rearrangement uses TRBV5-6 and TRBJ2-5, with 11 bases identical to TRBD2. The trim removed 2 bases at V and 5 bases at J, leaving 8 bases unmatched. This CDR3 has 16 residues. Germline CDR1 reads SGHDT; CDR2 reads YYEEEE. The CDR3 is CASSFLTSGMRETQYF. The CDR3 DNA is TGTGCCAGCAGCTTCCTGACTAGCGGGATGCGGGAGACCCAGTACTTC.

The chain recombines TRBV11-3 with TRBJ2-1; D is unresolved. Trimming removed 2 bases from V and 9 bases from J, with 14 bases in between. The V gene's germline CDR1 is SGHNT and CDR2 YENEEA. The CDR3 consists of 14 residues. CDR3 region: CASSLRRGASEQFF. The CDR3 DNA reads TGTGCCAGCAGCTTAAGACGTGGAGCTAGTGAGCAGTTCTTC.

The CDR3 protein is CSVLPGSNTEAFF. CDR3 DNA sequence: TGCAGCGTCCTCCCAGGGTCGAACACTGAAGCTTTCTTT. The chain combines TRBV29-1 with TRBJ1-1, with D perhaps TRBD1 (5 bases). The CDR3 is made up of 13 amino acids. Germline V gene lookup returns CDR1 SQVTM and CDR2 ANQGSEA. V lost 6 bases and J lost 1, with 12 bases in between.

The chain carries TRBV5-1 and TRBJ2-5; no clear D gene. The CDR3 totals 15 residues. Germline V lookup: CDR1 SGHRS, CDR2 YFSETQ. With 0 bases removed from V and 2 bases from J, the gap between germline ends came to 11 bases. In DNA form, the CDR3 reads TGCGCCAGCAGCTTGGTGGCTCAAAGACAAGAGACCCAGTACTTC. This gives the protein CASSLVAQRQETQYF.

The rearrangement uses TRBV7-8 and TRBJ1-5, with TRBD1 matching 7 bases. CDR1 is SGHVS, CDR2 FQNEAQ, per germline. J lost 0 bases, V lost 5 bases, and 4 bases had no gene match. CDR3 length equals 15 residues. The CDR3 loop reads CASSAWDSSNQPQHF. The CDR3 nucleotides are TGTGCCAGCAGCGCATGGGACAGTAGCAATCAGCCCCAGCATTTT. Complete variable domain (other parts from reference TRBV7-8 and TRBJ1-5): GAGVSQSPRYKVAKRGQDVALRCDPISGHVSLFWYQQALGQGPEFLTYFQNEAQLDKSGLPSDRFFAERPEGSVSTLKIQRTQQEDSAVYLCASSAWDSSNQPQHFGDGTRLSIL.

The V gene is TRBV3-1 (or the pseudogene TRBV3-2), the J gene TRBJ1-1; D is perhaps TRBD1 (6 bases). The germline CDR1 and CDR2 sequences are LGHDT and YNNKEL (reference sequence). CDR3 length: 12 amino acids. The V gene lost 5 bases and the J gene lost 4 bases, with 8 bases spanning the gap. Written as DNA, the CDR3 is TGTGCCAGCAGCGGACAGAGCACTGAAGCTTTCTTT. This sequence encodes CASSGQSTEAFF.

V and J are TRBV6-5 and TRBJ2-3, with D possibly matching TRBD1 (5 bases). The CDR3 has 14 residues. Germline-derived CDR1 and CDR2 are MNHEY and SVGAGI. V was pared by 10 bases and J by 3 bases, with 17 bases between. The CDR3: CATVKGLTTDTQYF. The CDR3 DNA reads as TGTGCCACCGTTAAGGGGTTGACAACAGATACGCAGTATTTT.

For the CDR3, the DNA is TGTGCCAGCAGCCCTAAATCCGGGACAGATAATGAAAAACTGTTTTTT. Translating it yields CASSPKSGTDNEKLFF. The chain carries TRBV5-4 and TRBJ1-4; TRBD1 matches 7 bases. Germline lookup yields CDR1 SGHNT and CDR2 YYREEE (reference sequence). Trimming took 4 bases from V and 4 from J; bases not matched to a gene: 10. This CDR3 has 16 amino acids. The full variable domain, with the rest looked up from reference TRBV5-4 and TRBJ1-4, is ETGVTQSPTHLIKTRGQQVTLRCSSQSGHNTVSWYQQALGQGPQFIFQYYREEENGRGNFPPRFSGLQFPNYSSELNVNALELDDSALYLCASSPKSGTDNEKLFFGSGTQLSVL.

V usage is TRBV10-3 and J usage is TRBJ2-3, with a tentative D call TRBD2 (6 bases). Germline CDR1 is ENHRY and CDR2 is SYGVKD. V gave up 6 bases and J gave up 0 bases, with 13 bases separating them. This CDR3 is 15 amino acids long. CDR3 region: CAISRDFYSTDTQYF. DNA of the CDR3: TGTGCCATCAGCCGGGACTTTTATAGCACAGATACGCAGTATTTT.

The CDR3 protein is CASSPRLAGGLNEQFF. CDR3 nucleotide sequence: TGTGCCAGCAGCCCAAGATTAGCGGGAGGATTGAATGAGCAGTTCTTC. V is TRBV11-2 and J is TRBJ2-1, with TRBD2 identical over 10 bases. CDR1 SGHAT and CDR2 FQNNGV come from the germline V gene. The V gene end was trimmed by 5 bases and the J gene end by 7 bases; junction bases not matched to a gene: 11. This CDR3 has 16 amino acids.